This T cell receptor beta chain was sequenced for a study of blood T cell repertoires in COVID-19. About the research overall: COVID-19 samples, acute and convalescent, were from the United States, Italy and Spain.

In the original workflow: Amplified reference gene primers provided the basis for estimating nucleated cell counts. TCRdb keeps only in-frame clones here, not all; method: immunoSEQ multiplex PCR. The DNA was the basis for D and trimming; V, J and clone size are from that table. The top ten clones hold 7.4% of a sample with 200,000 to 250,000 clones, approximately 80% of them seen once. Germline trimming cut 6 bases from V and 3 bases from J; bases unmatched to any gene: 4. This CDR3 is 13 amino acids long. The rearrangement uses TRBV12-3 or TRBV12-4 and TRBJ1-2, with 7 bases identical to TRBD1. The TCR comes from a woman in her 50s with acute or convalescent COVID-19. The specimen was peripheral blood. This CDR3 is CASSPDRDYGYTF. In DNA, the CDR3 is TGTGCCAGCAGCCCCGACAGGGACTATGGCTACACCTTC.